The 20 T cell receptor beta chains given below trace back to one sample, sequenced in a study of molecular identifiers for immune sequencing clone quantification. In TCRdb, the PCR reads were re-called with MiXCR into one record per CDR3 protein. The sample includes approximately 500,000 distinct CDR3 sequences, roughly 25% of them seen just once. Input material: naive CD8+ T cells from blood, with Jurkat cell RNA spiked in. As to subset: FACS-sorted CD8+CD4-CCR7+CD45RA+ naive T cells. These receptors all come from a human donor in good health. Some libraries in this study had Jurkat cell RNA spiked in.

J is TRBJ2-5 and V is TRBV7-9; 9 positions agree with TRBD1. The CDR3 loop spans 14 amino acids. Germline CDR1 is SEHNR and CDR2 is FQNEAQ (reference sequence). V was pared by 10 bases and J by 5 bases, with 11 bases of the junction left unmatched. The DNA of the CDR3 is TGTGCCACGGACAGGGGCCAGGCTGTGGAGACCCAGTACTTC. As protein: CATDRGQAVETQYF.

The table lists this clonotype with a few counts. The CDR3 end shows no conserved phenylalanine or tryptophan, and so a read error is likely. Because the CDR3's place on the DNA is in doubt, the DNA is left out and the CDR3 is given as listed by TCRdb. The rearrangement uses TRBV30 and TRBJ2-3; the D segment call TRBD1 is taken from the table without a DNA check. The CDR3 adds up to 13 amino acids, both ends counted. CDR1 GTSNPN and CDR2 SVGIG come from the germline V gene (reference sequence). The CDR3 region is CAWSLGGGGLWFH.

The V call is TRBV6-5, the J call TRBJ2-1, with 7 bases aligning to TRBD1. This CDR3 has 13 amino acids. The germline V gene has CDR1 MNHEY and CDR2 SVGAGI. V was pared by 6 bases and J by 3 bases, with 2 bases of the junction left unmatched. The CDR3 is CASRGDSYNEQFF. The CDR3, as DNA: TGTGCCAGCAGAGGGGACAGCTACAATGAGCAGTTCTTC.

This clonotype was counted only a few times. The rearrangement links TRBV27 to TRBJ2-7, with 8 nucleotides matching TRBD1. CDR3 length: 16 residues. Trimming removed 5 bases from V and 5 bases from J; junction bases left unmatched: 14. CDR1 MNHEY and CDR2 SMNVEV come from the germline V gene (reference sequence). This CDR3 reads CASSLVSPGGIHEQYF. The CDR3 DNA follows: TGTGCCAGCAGTCTAGTCTCGCCAGGGGGCATCCACGAGCAGTACTTC.

J is TRBJ2-7 and V is TRBV29-1, with D unclear. Germline loops: CDR1 SQVTM, CDR2 ANQGSEA. The CDR3 is made up of 13 amino acids. Between the trimmed V and J ends, which lost 1 base and 2 bases, there was a span of 9 bases. This CDR3 is CSVEVGIPYEQYF. CDR3 DNA sequence: TGCAGCGTTGAAGTCGGCATCCCCTACGAGCAGTACTTC.

This clonotype was seen more than once but under ten times. The chain employs TRBV12-3 or TRBV12-4 and TRBJ1-1, with 7 bases aligning to TRBD1. The CDR3 spans 15 residues. Losses at the gene ends were 3 bases for V and 0 bases for J; bases not matched to a gene: 4. Here the CDR3 DNA reads TGTGCCAGCAGTTTTAAGGGGGCCCTGAACACTGAAGCTTTCTTT. Translation gives CASSFKGALNTEAFF.

This clonotype was counted ten times or more. The chain recombines TRBV4-1 with TRBJ2-1; TRBD2 matches at 10 bases. CDR1 is MGHRA and CDR2 is YSYEKL in the germline V gene. The trim removed 0 bases at V and 10 bases at J, leaving 15 bases unmatched. This CDR3 spans 18 amino acids. This CDR3 reads CASSQEGGASGGAYEQFF. CDR3 in DNA: TGCGCCAGCAGCCAAGAAGGCGGGGCTAGCGGGGGAGCCTACGAGCAGTTCTTC.

This clonotype was counted only a few times. The CDR3 sequence is CSARRTSASTDTQYF. As DNA, the CDR3 is TGCAGTGCTAGAAGGACTAGCGCCTCCACAGATACGCAGTATTTT. The rearrangement joins TRBV20-1 to TRBJ2-3, with TRBD2 matching over 9 bases. There are 15 residues in the CDR3. V lost 2 bases, J lost 2 bases, and 5 bases stayed unmatched. Germline CDR1 DFQATT, CDR2 SNEGSKA (reference sequence).

This clonotype has a handful of counts. The rearrangement joins TRBV7-9 to TRBJ2-7; 7 bases match TRBD1. In germline, CDR1 is SEHNR, CDR2 FQNEAQ (reference sequence). This CDR3 has 15 residues. Trimming cost V 5 bases and J 1 base; bases outside gene matches: 8. CDR3 DNA: TGTGCCAGCAGCGGGGACAGATTGATGTCCTACGAGCAGTACTTC. Translating it yields CASSGDRLMSYEQYF.

On this clonotype: Being one base from a much bigger clone, this may be a read error. The V gene is TRBV19, the J gene TRBJ2-7; D not certain. The CDR3 consists of 13 residues. The germline CDR1 and CDR2 sequences are LNHDA and SQIVND (reference sequence). Written as DNA, the CDR3 is TGTGCCAGTAGTATAGATCCTTCCTCCGAGCAGTACTTC. Translation: CASSIDPSSEQYF.

This clonotype was recorded many times. The rearrangement links TRBV9 to TRBJ2-7, with D maybe TRBD1 (6 bases). V shed 0 bases and J shed 2 bases, with 9 bases lying between them. Germline V CDR1 and CDR2: SGDLS, YYNGEE. The CDR3 is 14 amino acids. CDR3 bases: TGTGCCAGCAGCGTAGGGGACACCGCCTACGAGCAGTACTTC. It yields the protein CASSVGDTAYEQYF.

This clonotype was seen ten or more times. The rearrangement joins TRBV24-1 to TRBJ1-5; tentative D call: TRBD1 (5 bases). Germline V gene lookup returns CDR1 KGHDR and CDR2 SFDVKD. V dropped 4 bases and J dropped 6 bases, with 18 bases sitting between them. The CDR3 has 16 residues. The CDR3 bases are TGTGCCACCAGTGACTGGACATCAGGAAAGGGTCAGCCCCAGCATTTT. Protein: CATSDWTSGKGQPQHF.

J is TRBJ1-4 and V is TRBV7-8, with a weak D call TRBD1 (5 bases). CDR1 and CDR2 (germline): SGHVS, FQNEAQ. The CDR3 has 15 amino acids. The V gene lost 5 bases and the J gene lost 8 bases, with 18 bases spanning the gap. The CDR3 sequence: CASSPLRGGKEKLFF. The DNA of the CDR3 is TGTGCCAGCAGCCCACTTCGTGGGGGGAAAGAAAAACTGTTTTTT.

In this sample, this clonotype turned up a few times. The CDR3 DNA reads as TGCAGTGCTAGAGACATACAGGGGGCTAGAGTCTACGAGCAGTACTTC. This codes for CSARDIQGARVYEQYF. The chain employs TRBV20-1 and TRBJ2-7; 9 bases are a match to TRBD1. V lost 0 bases to trimming and J lost 3 bases; unmatched junction nucleotides: 9. The germline gives CDR1 DFQATT, CDR2 SNEGSKA (reference sequence). The CDR3 has 16 residues.

This clonotype showed up many times. This chain links TRBV6-2 or TRBV6-3 with TRBJ2-5; TRBD2 agrees at 8 bases. CDR3 length: 16 residues. CDR1 and CDR2 (germline): MNHEY, SVGEGT. J lost 2 bases, V lost 6 bases, and 11 bases had no gene match. CDR3 in amino acids: CASSTPLLAEQETQYF. The CDR3, as DNA: TGTGCCAGCAGCACTCCCCTACTAGCGGAGCAAGAGACCCAGTACTTC.

The V and J genes are TRBV7-9 and TRBJ1-1; the D is unclear. Germline V gives CDR1 SEHNR, CDR2 FQNEAQ (reference sequence). Trimming took off 5 bases at V and 3 bases at J, with 7 bases between the two ends. This CDR3 region has 12 residues. As DNA, the CDR3 is TGTGCCAGCAGCCGTGGGTACACTGAAGCTTTCTTT. This codes for CASSRGYTEAFF.

Remarks on this clonotype: The DNA is omitted, as the CDR3 cannot be located on it reliably, and the CDR3 follows TCRdb's listing. This chain joins TRBV27 and TRBJ2-1; the table gives TRBD2 as D, unverified against the DNA. CDR1 and CDR2 from the germline V gene are MNHEY and SMNVEV (reference sequence). Termini included, the CDR3 measures 16 amino acids. The CDR3: CASSSSGGSSYNEQFF.

The V gene is TRBV9, the J gene TRBJ2-7; possibly TRBD1 or TRBD2 for D (6 bases each). Germline V lookup: CDR1 SGDLS, CDR2 YYNGEE. V gave up 4 bases and J gave up 5 bases, with 19 bases separating them. The CDR3 runs 15 residues. The CDR3 sequence: CASSPRGTPLDEQYF. CDR3 in DNA: TGTGCCAGCAGCCCTCGGGGGACACCTCTCGACGAGCAGTACTTC. The full variable domain, in which reference TRBV9 and TRBJ2-7 provide the parts outside the CDR3, is DSGVTQTPKHLITATGQRVTLRCSPRSGDLSVYWYQQSLDQGLQFLIQYYNGEERAKGNILERFSAQQFPDLHSELNLSSLELGDSALYFCASSPRGTPLDEQYFGPGTRLTVT.

V and J are TRBV4-2 and TRBJ2-1; possibly TRBD2 for D (6 bases). This CDR3 has 14 residues. V lost 4 bases and J 7 bases, leaving 14 bases between the germline ends. CDR1 is LGHNA and CDR2 is YNFKEQ in the germline V gene. CDR3 sequence reads: CASSRQGLENEQFF. The CDR3 region has the DNA TGTGCCAGCAGCCGCCAGGGACTCGAGAATGAGCAGTTCTTC.

V is TRBV27 and J is TRBJ1-1; possibly TRBD1 for D (5 bases). Germline V gene data show CDR1 as MNHEY and CDR2 as SMNVEV (reference sequence). This CDR3 is 14 amino acids long. V dropped 6 bases and J dropped 5 bases, with 16 bases sitting between them. This CDR3 reads CASRAAGGRTEAFF. The DNA of the CDR3 is TGTGCCAGCAGAGCCGCTGGGGGTAGGACTGAAGCTTTCTTT.